This entry describes one T cell receptor beta chain. Its antigen is currently unknown. This entry belongs to a study of OX40 agonist ivuxolimab in advanced cancers. Study-level findings and limits: In CD8+ T cells, expanded clones were on average more numerous than in CD4+.

Germline CDR1 WSHSY, CDR2 SAAADI. The CDR3 spans 13 residues. V lost 0 bases to trimming and J lost 11 bases; unmatched junction nucleotides: 6. Assay: immunoSEQ multiplex PCR; the TCRdb copy retains only in-frame clones and omits some. This table has tens of thousands of clones, about three quarters appearing once. The chain links TRBV10-2 to TRBJ1-1, with TRBD1 matching over 7 bases. This specimen was CD4+ or CD8+ T cells sorted from blood, taken in a trial of the OX40 agonist ivuxolimab. The clonotype originates from an adult with an advanced solid tumor such as melanoma, head and neck, liver or kidney cancer. The CDR3: CASSESSAGGAFF. The CDR3 coding sequence is TGCGCCAGCAGTGAGTCGTCGGCAGGGGGGGCTTTCTTT.